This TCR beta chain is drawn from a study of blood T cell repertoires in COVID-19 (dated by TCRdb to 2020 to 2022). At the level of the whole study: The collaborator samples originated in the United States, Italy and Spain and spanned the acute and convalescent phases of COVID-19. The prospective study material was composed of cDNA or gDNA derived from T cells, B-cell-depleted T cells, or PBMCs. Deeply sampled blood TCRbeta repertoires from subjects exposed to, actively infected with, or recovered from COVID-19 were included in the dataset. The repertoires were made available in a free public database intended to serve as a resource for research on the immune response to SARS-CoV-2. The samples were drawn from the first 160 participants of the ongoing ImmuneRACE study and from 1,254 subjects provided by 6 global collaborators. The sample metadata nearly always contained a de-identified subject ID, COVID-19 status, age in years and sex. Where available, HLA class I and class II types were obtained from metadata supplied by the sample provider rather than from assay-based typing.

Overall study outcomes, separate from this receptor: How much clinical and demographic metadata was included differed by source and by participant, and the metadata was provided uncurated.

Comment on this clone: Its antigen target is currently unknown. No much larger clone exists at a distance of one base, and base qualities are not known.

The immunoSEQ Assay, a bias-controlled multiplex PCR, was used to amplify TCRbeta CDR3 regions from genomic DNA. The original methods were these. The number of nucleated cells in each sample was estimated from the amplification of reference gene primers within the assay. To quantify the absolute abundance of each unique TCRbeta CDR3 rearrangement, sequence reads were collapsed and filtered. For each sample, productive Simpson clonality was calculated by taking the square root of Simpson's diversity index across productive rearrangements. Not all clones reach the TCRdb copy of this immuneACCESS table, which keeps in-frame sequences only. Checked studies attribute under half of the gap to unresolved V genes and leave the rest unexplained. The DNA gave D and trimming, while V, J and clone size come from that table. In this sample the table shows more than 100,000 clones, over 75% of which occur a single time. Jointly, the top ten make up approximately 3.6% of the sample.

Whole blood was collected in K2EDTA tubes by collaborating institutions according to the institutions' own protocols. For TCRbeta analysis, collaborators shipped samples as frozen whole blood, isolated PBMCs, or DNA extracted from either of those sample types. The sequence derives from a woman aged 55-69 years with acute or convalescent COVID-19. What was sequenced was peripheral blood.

The CDR3 protein: CASSLTQQGNIQYF. The nucleotides read TGTGCCAGCTCACTAACCCAACAGGGGAACATTCAGTACTTC. The V and J segments used are TRBV18 and TRBJ2-4; the central 7 bases match TRBD1. Trimming takes 4 bases off V and 7 bases off J; junction bases not matched to a gene: 7. The germline V gene supplies CDR1 KGHSH and CDR2 LQKENI. Inclusive of the bounding cysteine and phenylalanine, the CDR3 is 14 residues long. The retained sequence is limited to the CDR3, 42 bases, with the frame set at the first base. This CDR3, with the reference TRBV18 and TRBJ2-4 proteins standing in past its ends, gives the full variable domain NAGVMQNPRHLVRRRGQEARLRCSPMKGHSHVYWYRQLPEEGLKFMVYLQKENIIDESGMPKERFSAEFPKEGPSILRIQQVVRGDSAAYFCASSLTQQGNIQYFGAGTRLSVL.